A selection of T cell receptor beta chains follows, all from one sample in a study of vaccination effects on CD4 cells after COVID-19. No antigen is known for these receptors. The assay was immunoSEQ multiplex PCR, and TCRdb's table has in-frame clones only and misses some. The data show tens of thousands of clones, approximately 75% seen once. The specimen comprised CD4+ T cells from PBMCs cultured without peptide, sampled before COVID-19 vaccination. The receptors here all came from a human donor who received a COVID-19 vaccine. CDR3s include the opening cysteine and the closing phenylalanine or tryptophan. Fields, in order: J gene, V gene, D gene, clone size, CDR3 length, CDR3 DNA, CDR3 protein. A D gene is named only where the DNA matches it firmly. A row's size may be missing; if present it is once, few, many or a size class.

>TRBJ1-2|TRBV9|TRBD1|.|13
TGTGCCAGCAGCCTCGGGACAGGGGATGGCTACACCTTC
CASSLGTGDGYTF
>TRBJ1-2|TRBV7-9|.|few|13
TGTGCCAGCAGCTTACAGGGGAACTATGGCTACACCTTC
CASSLQGNYGYTF
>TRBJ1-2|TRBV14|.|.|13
TGTGCCAGCAGCTCGGGACCCTCGGGGGGCTACACCTTC
CASSSGPSGGYTF
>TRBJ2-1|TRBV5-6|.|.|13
TGTGCCAGCAGGGGCGGGCTCTACAATGAGCAGTTCTTC
CASRGGLYNEQFF
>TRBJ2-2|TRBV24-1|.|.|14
TGTGCCACCAGTGAAGGATTCTTAACCGGGGAGCTGTTTTTT
CATSEGFLTGELFF
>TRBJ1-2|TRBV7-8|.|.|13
TGTGCCAGCAGCTCCAGGGACGGCTATGGCTACACCTTC
CASSSRDGYGYTF
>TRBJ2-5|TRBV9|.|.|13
TGTGCCAGCAGCGTTAGCGGTCAAGAGACCCAGTACTTC
CASSVSGQETQYF
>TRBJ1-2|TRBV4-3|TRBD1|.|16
TGCGCCAGCAGCCAAGATTATAGACAGGGACCCTATGGCTACACCTTC
CASSQDYRQGPYGYTF
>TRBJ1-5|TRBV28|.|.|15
TGTGCCAGCACCAACACCGGGACGAGGAATCAGCCCCAGCATTTT
CASTNTGTRNQPQHF
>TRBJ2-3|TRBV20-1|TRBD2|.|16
TGCAGTGCTAGTGGAGCGGGAGGGGGACTCACGAATACGCAGTATTTT
CSASGAGGGLTNTQYF
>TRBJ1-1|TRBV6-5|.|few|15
TGTGCCAGCAGTTACTCGGGGACCTCCTCGTTTGAGGCTTTCTTT
CASSYSGTSSFEAFF
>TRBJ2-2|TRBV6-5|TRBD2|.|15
TGTGCCAGCGGGACTAGCGGGAGGGCCGGCGGGGAGCTGTTTTTT
CASGTSGRAGGELFF
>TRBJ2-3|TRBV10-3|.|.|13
TGTGCCACCCTACCCCAGGGCACTGATACGCAGTATTTT
CATLPQGTDTQYF
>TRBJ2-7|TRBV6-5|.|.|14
TGTGCCAGCAGTTACTCCGGGGAAATCTACGAGCAGTACTTC
CASSYSGEIYEQYF
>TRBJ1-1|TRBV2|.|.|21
TGTGCCAGCACCCGAACCCCCCAGCGATTGGGGGTAGGGATTCGGAACACTGAAGCTTTCTTT
CASTRTPQRLGVGIRNTEAFF
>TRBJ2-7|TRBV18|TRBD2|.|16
TGTGCCAGCTCACCACCGACGGGAGGGCACCTTTACGAGCAGTACTTC
CASSPPTGGHLYEQYF
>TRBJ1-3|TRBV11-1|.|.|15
TGTGCCAGCAGCTTAGCACGTGGTATCGGAAACACCATATATTTT
CASSLARGIGNTIYF
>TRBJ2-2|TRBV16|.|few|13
TGTGCCAGCAGCCAAGCTAGCACCGGGGAGCTGTTTTTT
CASSQASTGELFF
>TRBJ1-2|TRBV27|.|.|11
TGTGCCAGCAGTTTAGGCTATGGCTACACCTTC
CASSLGYGYTF
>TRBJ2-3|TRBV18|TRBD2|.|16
TGTGCCAGCTCACCAATCGGGGGGGGCGGCACAGATACGCAGTATTTT
CASSPIGGGGTDTQYF
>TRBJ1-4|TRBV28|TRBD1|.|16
TGTGCCAGCAGTTTATCCCTGGGACAGCCTAATGAAAAACTGTTTTTT
CASSLSLGQPNEKLFF
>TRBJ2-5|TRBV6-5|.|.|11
TGTGCCAGCAACCTCGGAGAGACCCAGTACTTC
CASNLGETQYF
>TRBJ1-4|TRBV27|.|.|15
TGTGCCAGCAGTCCCAAAACATATGCTAATGAAAAACTGTTTTTT
CASSPKTYANEKLFF
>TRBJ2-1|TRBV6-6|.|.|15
TGTGCCAGCAGTTATTCACAGGGATTGGGGAATGAGCAGTTCTTC
CASSYSQGLGNEQFF
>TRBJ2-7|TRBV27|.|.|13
TGTGCCAGCAGTTACAGGGTTTCCTACGAGCAGTACTTC
CASSYRVSYEQYF
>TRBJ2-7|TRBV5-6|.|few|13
TGTGCCAGCAGCCCGACTCTAGTCCACGAGCAGTACTTC
CASSPTLVHEQYF
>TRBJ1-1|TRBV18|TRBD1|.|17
TGTGCCAGCTCACCTAGTATGACCGGGACAGCAAACACTGAAGCTTTCTTT
CASSPSMTGTANTEAFF
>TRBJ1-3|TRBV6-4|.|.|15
TGTGCCAGCAGTGACCGAGGCAGCTCTGGAAACACCATATATTTT
CASSDRGSSGNTIYF
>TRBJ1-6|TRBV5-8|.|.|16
TGTGCCAGCAGCCCAGTGCGGAGCTCCTATAATTCACCCCTCCACTTT
CASSPVRSSYNSPLHF
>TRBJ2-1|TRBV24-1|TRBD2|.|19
TGTGCCACCAGTGATGGGTCCAGAGATAGCGGGATCAGGTACAATGAGCAGTTCTTC
CATSDGSRDSGIRYNEQFF
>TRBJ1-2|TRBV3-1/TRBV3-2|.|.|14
TGTGCCAGCAGCCAAGAGATGGGGAAGGATGGCTACACCTTC
CASSQEMGKDGYTF
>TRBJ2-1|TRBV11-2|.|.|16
TGTGCCAGCAGCTTGAACTCCGGGGGCTCCTACAATGAGCAGTTCTTC
CASSLNSGGSYNEQFF
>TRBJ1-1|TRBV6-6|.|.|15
TGTGCCAGCAGTTCTCACACCCCTATGAACACTGAAGCTTTCTTT
CASSSHTPMNTEAFF
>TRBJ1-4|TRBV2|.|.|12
TGTGCCAGCGGGGACATGGACGAAAAACTGTTTTTT
CASGDMDEKLFF
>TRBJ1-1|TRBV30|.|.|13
TGTGCCTGGAATCTTGACAGCAACACTGAAGCTTTCTTT
CAWNLDSNTEAFF
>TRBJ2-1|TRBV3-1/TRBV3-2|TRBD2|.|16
TGTGCCAGCAGCCCGACTAGCGGGAGGGCAGGGTTCTGGAGGTTCTTC
CASSPTSGRAGFWRFF
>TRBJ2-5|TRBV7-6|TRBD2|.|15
TGTGCCAGCAGCATCTTGACTAGCGGCCAAGAGACCCAGTACTTC
CASSILTSGQETQYF
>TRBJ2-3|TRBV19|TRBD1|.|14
TGTGCCACTGGGGGGACAGGGGTCACAGATACGCAGTATTTT
CATGGTGVTDTQYF
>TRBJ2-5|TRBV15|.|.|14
TGTGCCACCAGCAGAGATTGGGGGGAAGAGACCCAGTACTTC
CATSRDWGEETQYF
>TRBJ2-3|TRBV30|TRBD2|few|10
TGTGCCTGGAGTAGCGGGGCGCAGTATTTT
CAWSSGAQYF
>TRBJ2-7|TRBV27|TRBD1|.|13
TGTGCCAGCAGTTTATCAGGGACAGTCGTGTGGTACTTC
CASSLSGTVVWYF
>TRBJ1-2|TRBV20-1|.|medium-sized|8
TGCAGTTCGGGGGACTACACCTTC
CSSGDYTF
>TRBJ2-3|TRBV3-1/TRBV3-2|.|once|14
TGTGCCAGCAGCCAAGATAGGAATCGGGGTACGCAGTATTTT
CASSQDRNRGTQYF
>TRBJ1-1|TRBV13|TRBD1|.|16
TGTGCCAGCAGCTTAGAAGGGGGCGGATTGAACACTGAAGCTTTCTTT
CASSLEGGGLNTEAFF
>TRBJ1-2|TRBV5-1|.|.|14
TGCGCCAGCAGCTCGAGGGAGTCGGGCTATGGCTACACCTTC
CASSSRESGYGYTF
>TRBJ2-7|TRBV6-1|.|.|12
TGTGCCAGCAGTGACAGGATCTACGAGCAGTACTTC
CASSDRIYEQYF
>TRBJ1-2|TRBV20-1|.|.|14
TGCAGTGCTAGTCGGACGTATGCTAACTATGGCTACACCTTC
CSASRTYANYGYTF
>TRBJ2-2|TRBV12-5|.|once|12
TGTGCTAGTGGTTTGGGCACCGGGGAGCTGTTTTTT
CASGLGTGELFF
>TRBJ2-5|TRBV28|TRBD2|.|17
TGTGCCAGCAGTTTAGGACTAGCGGGAGGGGGGCAAGAGACCCAGTACTTC
CASSLGLAGGGQETQYF
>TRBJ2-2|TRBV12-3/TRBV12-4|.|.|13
TGTGCCAGCAGTTTATTGTCCGGCGGGGAGCTGTTTTTT
CASSLLSGGELFF
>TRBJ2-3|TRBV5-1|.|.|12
TGCGCCAGCAGCTTTTCGACAGATACGCAGTATTTT
CASSFSTDTQYF
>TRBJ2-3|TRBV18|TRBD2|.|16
TGTGCCAGCTCACCAAATAGCGGGAGGGCCGGGGATACGCAGTATTTT
CASSPNSGRAGDTQYF
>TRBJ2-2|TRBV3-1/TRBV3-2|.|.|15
TGTGCCAGCAGCCCCCGCAGCTCGGGCACCGGGGAGCTGTTTTTT
CASSPRSSGTGELFF
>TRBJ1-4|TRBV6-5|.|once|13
TGTGCCAGCCGGTTAGGGGTAAATGAAAAACTGTTTTTT
CASRLGVNEKLFF
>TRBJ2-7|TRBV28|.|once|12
TGTGCCAGCAGTAGGTCTACCTACGAGCAGTACTTC
CASSRSTYEQYF
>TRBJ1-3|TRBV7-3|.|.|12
TGTGCCAGCAGCTCGGGCGGAAACACCATATATTTT
CASSSGGNTIYF
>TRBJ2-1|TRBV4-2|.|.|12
TGTGCCAGCAGCCAAGAACGAGGTCCCCAGTTCTTC
CASSQERGPQFF
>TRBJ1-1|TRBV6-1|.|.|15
TGTGCCAGCAGTGAATTACAGTGGAAGAACACTGAAGCTTTCTTT
CASSELQWKNTEAFF
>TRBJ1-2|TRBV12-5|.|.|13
TGTGCTAGTGCTAAGGGACTGTCGTATGGCTACACCTTC
CASAKGLSYGYTF